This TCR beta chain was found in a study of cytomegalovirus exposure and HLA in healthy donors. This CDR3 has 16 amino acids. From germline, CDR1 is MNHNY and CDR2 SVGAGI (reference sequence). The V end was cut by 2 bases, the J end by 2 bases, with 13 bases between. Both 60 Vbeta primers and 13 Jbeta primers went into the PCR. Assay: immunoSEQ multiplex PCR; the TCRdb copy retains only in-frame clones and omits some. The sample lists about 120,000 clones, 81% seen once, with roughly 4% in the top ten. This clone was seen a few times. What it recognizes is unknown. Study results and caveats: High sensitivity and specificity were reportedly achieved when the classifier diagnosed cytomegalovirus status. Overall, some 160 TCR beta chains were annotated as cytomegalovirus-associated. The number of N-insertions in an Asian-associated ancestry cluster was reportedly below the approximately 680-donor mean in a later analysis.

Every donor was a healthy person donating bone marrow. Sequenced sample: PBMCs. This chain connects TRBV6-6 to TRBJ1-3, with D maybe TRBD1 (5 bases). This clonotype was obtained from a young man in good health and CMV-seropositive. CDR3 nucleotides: TGTGCCAGCAGTTACGCGGCAGGGTTGACTGGAAACACCATATATTTT. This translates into CASSYAAGLTGNTIYF.